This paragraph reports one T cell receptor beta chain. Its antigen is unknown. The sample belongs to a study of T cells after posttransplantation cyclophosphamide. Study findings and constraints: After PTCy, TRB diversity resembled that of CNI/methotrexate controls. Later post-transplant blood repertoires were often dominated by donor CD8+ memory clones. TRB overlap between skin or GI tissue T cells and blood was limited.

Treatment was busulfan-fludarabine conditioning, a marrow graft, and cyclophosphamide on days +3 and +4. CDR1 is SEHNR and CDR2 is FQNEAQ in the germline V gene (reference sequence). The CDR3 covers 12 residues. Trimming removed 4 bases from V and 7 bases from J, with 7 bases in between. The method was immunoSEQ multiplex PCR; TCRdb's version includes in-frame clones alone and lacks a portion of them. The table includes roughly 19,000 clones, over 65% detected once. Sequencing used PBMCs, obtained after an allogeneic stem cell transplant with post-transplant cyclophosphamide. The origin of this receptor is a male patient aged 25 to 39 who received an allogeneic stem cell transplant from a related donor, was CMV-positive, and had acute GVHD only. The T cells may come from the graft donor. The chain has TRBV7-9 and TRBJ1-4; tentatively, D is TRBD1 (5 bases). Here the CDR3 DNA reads TGTGCCAGCAGCTGGGGCCTTGAAAAACTGTTTTTT. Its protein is CASSWGLEKLFF.